This entry lists 9 T cell receptor beta chains sequenced from one sample in a study of immune evolution from preneoplasia to lung adenocarcinoma. The assay was immunoSEQ multiplex PCR, and TCRdb's table has in-frame clones only and misses some. Of some 6,100 clones listed, 70% to 90% are singletons. The sample comprised FFPE adjacent normal lung tissue. These receptors all come from a donor at least 70 years old with lung adenocarcinoma.

This clone was found a few times. The junction departs from the called germline gene at one end, perhaps through a read error. The chain uses TRBV30 and TRBJ1-5; D remains ambiguous. CDR1 and CDR2 from the germline V gene are GTSNPN and SVGIG (reference sequence). The CDR3 has 13 residues. The CDR3 region is CAWSRGDNRPQHF. Here the CDR3 DNA reads TGTGCCTGGAGTCGGGGTGACAATCGGCCCCAGCATTTT.

The chain has TRBV7-2 and TRBJ1-1, with D hard to call. Trimming stripped 5 bases from V and 5 bases from J, with 15 bases between. The CDR3 length is 14 residues. The V gene's germline CDR1 is SGHTA and CDR2 FQGNSA. Here the CDR3 DNA reads TGTGCCAGCAGCCCCCGGCCGAAAGGGACTGAAGCTTTCTTT. It is translated as CASSPRPKGTEAFF.

The V and J genes are TRBV27 and TRBJ1-2, with D perhaps TRBD1 (5 bases). Per the germline V gene, CDR1 is MNHEY and CDR2 is SMNVEV (reference sequence). Trimming shortened V by 6 bases and J by 8 bases, and 19 bases separated the two germline ends. The CDR3 runs 14 residues. The CDR3 loop reads CASRGPDRPWGYTF. The CDR3 region has the DNA TGTGCCAGCAGGGGACCGGACCGCCCTTGGGGCTACACCTTC.

V usage is TRBV5-1 and J usage is TRBJ2-1, with 9 bases fitting TRBD2. The CDR3 runs to 13 residues. V lost 4 bases to trimming and J lost 10 bases; unmatched junction nucleotides: 6. CDR1 is SGHRS and CDR2 is YFSETQ in the germline V gene. This chain's CDR3 is CASSDVTSGEQFF. For the CDR3, the DNA is TGCGCCAGCAGCGACGTGACTAGCGGAGAGCAGTTCTTC. Full variable domain (outside the CDR3, taken from reference TRBV5-1 and TRBJ2-1): KAGVTQTPRYLIKTRGQQVTLSCSPISGHRSVSWYQQTPGQGLQFLFEYFSETQRNKGNFPGRFSGRQFSNSRSEMNVSTLELGDSALYLCASSDVTSGEQFFGPGTRLTVL.

The rearrangement links TRBV11-3 to TRBJ2-7; no firm D call. The CDR3 spans 12 residues. Trimming removed 5 bases from V and 1 base from J, with 6 bases in between. Germline CDR1 SGHNT, CDR2 YENEEA. The CDR3 DNA reads as TGTGCCAGCAGCCCGAGGTCCTACGAGCAGTACTTC. This gives the protein CASSPRSYEQYF.

In this sample, this clone turned up once. One end of the junction does not line up with germline, which may come from a read error. CDR3 bases: TGTGCCAGCAGTTTCGGCACAAATACGCAGTATTTT. The encoded protein is CASSFGTNTQYF. The chain has TRBV27 and TRBJ2-3; the D is unclear. This CDR3 is built from 12 residues. Germline assignment: CDR1 MNHEY and CDR2 SMNVEV (reference sequence).

The rearrangement links TRBV18 to TRBJ2-1; 7 bases are a match to TRBD2. V was clipped by 2 bases and J by 6 bases; unmatched bases: 7. The CDR3 is 15 amino acids. The germline CDR1 and CDR2 sequences are KGHSH and LQKENI. The CDR3 here is CASSPGSKRGNEQFF. The DNA for the CDR3 is TGTGCCAGCTCACCAGGGTCCAAGCGGGGCAATGAGCAGTTCTTC. Drawing the rest from reference TRBV18 and TRBJ2-1, the complete variable domain is NAGVMQNPRHLVRRRGQEARLRCSPMKGHSHVYWYRQLPEEGLKFMVYLQKENIIDESGMPKERFSAEFPKEGPSILRIQQVVRGDSAAYFCASSPGSKRGNEQFFGPGTRLTVL.

In this sample, this clone turned up once. J is TRBJ1-1 and V is TRBV14; no firm D call. The ends were cut back, 4 bases at V and 1 base at J, with 10 bases in the middle. Germline V gene data show CDR1 as SGHDN and CDR2 as FVKESK. The CDR3 sequence is 14 residues long. The CDR3 DNA reads TGTGCCAGCAGCCTGTCACCTACGAACACTGAAGCTTTCTTT. Translated: CASSLSPTNTEAFF. Together with reference TRBV14 and TRBJ1-1, the CDR3 gives the full variable domain: EAGVTQFPSHSVIEKGQTVTLRCDPISGHDNLYWYRRVMGKEIKFLLHFVKESKQDESGMPNNRFLAERTGGTYSTLKVQPAELEDSGVYFCASSLSPTNTEAFFGQGTRLTVV.

This clone was observed a handful of times. The chain carries TRBV25-1 and TRBJ1-2; possible D gene TRBD1, 5 bases. CDR1 and CDR2 from the germline V gene are MGHDK and SYGVNS. The CDR3 contains 13 residues. Trimming pared 5 bases from V and 5 bases from J, leaving 12 bases between. For the CDR3, the DNA is TGTGCCAGCAGTCCCCGGGACGGGTATGGCTACACCTTC. Translating it yields CASSPRDGYGYTF.